A single T cell receptor (beta chain) is shown here with its context. The antigen remains unidentified. At one of its ends the junction is not consistent with the germline gene, which may arise from a read error. It was with 60 Vbeta and 13 Jbeta primers that the PCR ran. Sequencing used immunoSEQ multiplex PCR; TCRdb keeps in-frame clones, though not all of them. In the table there are about 140,000 clones, around two thirds of which are singletons. This entry comes from a study of cytomegalovirus exposure and HLA in healthy donors. The study's findings and limits: Rarity marked most TCR sequences, yet some public TCRs occurred in many donors. The CMV antigen specificity of a few CMV-associated chains was confirmed through in vitro analysis. In a later analysis, most CMV-associated TCR beta chains appeared HLA-restricted. Apart from CMV serostatus, no immune exposure information was available.

The germline V gene has CDR1 SGHTA and CDR2 FQGNSA. The CDR3 length is 16 residues. The sample was PBMCs. This rearrangement joins TRBV7-2 to TRBJ2-3, with TRBD1 matching over 12 bases. The origin of this receptor is a male donor in good health and CMV-seronegative. CDR3 in amino acids: CASRRVPGTGGVREDF. The CDR3 nucleotides read TGTGCCAGCCGTCGGGTGCCCGGGACAGGGGGCGTTAGGGAAGATTTT.